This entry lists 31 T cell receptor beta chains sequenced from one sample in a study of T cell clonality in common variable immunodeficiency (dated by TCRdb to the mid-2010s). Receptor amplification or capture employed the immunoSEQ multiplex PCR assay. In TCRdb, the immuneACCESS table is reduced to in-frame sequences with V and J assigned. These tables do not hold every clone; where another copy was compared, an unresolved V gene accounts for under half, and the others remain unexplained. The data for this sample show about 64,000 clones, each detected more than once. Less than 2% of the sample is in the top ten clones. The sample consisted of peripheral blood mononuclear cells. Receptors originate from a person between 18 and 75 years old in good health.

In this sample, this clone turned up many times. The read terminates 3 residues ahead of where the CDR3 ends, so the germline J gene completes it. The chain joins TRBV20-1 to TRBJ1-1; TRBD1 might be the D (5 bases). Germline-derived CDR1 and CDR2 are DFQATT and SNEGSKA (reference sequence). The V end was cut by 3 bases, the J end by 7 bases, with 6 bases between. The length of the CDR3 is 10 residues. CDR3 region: CSARDNEAFF. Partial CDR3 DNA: TGCAGTGCTAGGGACAATGAA.

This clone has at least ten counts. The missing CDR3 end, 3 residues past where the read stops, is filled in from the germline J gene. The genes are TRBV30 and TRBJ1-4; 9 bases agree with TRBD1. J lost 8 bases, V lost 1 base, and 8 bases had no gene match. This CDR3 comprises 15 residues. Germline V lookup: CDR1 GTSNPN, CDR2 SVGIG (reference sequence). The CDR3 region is CAWSAIGTGPEKLFF. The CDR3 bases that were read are TGTGCCTGGAGTGCGATCGGGACAGGGCCCGAAAAA.

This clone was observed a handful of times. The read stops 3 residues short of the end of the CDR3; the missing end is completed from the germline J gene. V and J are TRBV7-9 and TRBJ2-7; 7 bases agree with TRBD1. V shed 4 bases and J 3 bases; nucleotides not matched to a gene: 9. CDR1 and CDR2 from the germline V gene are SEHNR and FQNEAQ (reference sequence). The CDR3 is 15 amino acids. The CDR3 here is CASSSTGARGYEQYF. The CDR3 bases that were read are TGTGCCAGCAGCTCCACAGGGGCTCGTGGCTACGAG.

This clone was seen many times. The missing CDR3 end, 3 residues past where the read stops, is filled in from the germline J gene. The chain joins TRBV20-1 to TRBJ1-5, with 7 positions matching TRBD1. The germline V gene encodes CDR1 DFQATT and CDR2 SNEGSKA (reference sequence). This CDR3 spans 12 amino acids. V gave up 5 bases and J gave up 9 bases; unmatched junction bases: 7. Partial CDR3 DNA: TGCAGTGCTTCGCAGGGGGTTCGGCCC. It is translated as CSASQGVRP. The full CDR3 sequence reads CSASQGVRPQHF.

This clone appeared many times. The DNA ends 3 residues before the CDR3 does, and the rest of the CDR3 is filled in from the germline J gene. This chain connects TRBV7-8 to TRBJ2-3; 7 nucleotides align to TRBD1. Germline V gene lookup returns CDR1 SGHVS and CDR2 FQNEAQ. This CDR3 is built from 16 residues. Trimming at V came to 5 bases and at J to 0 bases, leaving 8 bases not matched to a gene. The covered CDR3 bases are TGTGCCAGCAGCAGAGGGACAGTCCCTAGCACAGATACG. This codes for CASSRGTVPSTDT. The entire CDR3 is CASSRGTVPSTDTQYF.

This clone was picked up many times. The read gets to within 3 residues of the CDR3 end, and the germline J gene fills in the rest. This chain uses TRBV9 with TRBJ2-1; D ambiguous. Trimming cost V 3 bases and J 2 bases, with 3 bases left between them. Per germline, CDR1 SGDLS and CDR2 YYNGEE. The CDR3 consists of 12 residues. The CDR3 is CASSDTYNEQFF. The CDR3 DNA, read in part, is TGTGCCAGCAGCGACACCTACAATGAG.

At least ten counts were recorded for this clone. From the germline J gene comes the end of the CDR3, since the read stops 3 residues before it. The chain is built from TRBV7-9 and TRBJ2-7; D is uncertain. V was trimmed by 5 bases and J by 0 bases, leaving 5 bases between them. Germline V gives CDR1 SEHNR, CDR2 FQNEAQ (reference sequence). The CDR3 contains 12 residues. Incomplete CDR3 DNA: TGTGCCAGCAGCCTCTCCTCCTACGAG. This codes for CASSLSSYE. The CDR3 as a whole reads CASSLSSYEQYF. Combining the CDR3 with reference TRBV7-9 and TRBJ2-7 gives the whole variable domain DTGVSQNPRHKITKRGQNVTFRCDPISEHNRLYWYRQTLGQGPEFLTYFQNEAQLEKSRLLSDRFSAERPKGSFSTLEIQRTEQGDSAMYLCASSLSSYEQYFGPGTRLTVT.

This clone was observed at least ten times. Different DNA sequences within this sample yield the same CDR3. CDR3 bases read: TGTGCCAGCTCACCACCTTTCGGTAGCGCGAGCTCCTACAATGAG. Protein: CASSPPFGSASSYNE. The entire CDR3 protein is CASSPPFGSASSYNEQFF. The J gene is TRBJ2-1, the V gene TRBV18; tentative D call: TRBD2 (5 bases). The read is 3 residues too short to cover the CDR3 end, so that end is filled in from the germline J gene. This CDR3 spans 18 amino acids. V was pared by 0 bases and J by 0 bases, with 15 bases between. CDR1 KGHSH and CDR2 LQKENI come from the germline V gene.

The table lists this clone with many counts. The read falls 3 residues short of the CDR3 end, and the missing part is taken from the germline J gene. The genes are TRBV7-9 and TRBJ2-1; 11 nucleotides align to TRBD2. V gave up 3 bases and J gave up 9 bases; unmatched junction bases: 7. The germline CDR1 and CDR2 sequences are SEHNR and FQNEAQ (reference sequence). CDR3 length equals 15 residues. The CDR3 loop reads CASSLVAGGPFEQFF. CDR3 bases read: TGTGCCAGCAGCTTGGTAGCGGGGGGGCCGTTTGAG.

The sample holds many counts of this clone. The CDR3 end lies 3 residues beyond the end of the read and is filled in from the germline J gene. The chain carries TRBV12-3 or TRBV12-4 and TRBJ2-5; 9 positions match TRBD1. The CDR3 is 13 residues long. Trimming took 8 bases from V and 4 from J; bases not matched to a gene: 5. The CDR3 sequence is CASGRTGVETQYF. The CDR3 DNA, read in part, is TGTGCCAGCGGACGGACAGGGGTAGAGACC.

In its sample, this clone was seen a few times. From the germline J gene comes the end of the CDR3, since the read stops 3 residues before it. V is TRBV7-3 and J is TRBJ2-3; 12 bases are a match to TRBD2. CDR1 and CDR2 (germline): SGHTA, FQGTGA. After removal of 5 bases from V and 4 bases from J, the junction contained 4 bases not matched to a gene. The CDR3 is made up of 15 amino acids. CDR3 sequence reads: CASSLSSGGADTQYF. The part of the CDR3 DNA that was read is TGTGCCAGCAGCCTTTCTAGCGGGGGGGCAGATACG.

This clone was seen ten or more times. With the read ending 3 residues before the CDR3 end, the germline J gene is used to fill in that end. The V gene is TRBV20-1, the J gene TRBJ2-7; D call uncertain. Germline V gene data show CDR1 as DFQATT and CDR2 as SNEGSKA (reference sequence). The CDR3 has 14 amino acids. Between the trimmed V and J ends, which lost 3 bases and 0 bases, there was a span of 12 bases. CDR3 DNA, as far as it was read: TGCAGTGCTAGTGGTACTGAGAACTCCTACGAG. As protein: CSASGTENSYE. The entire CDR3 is CSASGTENSYEQYF.

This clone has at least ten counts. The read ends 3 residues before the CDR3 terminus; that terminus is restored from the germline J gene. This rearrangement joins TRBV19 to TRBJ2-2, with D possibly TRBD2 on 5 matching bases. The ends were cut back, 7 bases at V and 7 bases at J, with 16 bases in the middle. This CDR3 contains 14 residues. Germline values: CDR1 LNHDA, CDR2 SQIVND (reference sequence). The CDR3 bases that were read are TGTGCCAGTACCCTAGGAGGTAGTGGCGGGGAG. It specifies CASTLGGSGGE. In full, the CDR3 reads CASTLGGSGGELFF. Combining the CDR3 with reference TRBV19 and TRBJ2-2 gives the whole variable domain DGGITQSPKYLFRKEGQNVTLSCEQNLNHDAMYWYRQDPGQGLRLIYYSQIVNDFQKGDIAEGYSVSREKKESFPLTVTSAQKNPTAFYLCASTLGGSGGELFFGEGSRLTVL.

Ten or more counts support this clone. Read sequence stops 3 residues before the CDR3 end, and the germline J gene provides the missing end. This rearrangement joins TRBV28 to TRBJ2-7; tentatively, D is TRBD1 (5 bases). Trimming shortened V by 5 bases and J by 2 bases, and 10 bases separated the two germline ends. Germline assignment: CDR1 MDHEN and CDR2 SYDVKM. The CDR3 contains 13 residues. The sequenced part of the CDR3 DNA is TGTGCCAGCAGTCCCAGGGCTCCCTACGAG. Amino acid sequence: CASSPRAPYE. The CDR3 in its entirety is CASSPRAPYEQYF.

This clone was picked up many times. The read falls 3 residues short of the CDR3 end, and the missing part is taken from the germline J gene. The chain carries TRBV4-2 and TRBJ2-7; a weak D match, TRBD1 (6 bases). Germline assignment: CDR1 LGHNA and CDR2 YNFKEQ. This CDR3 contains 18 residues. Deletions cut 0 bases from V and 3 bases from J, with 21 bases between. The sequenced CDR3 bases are TGTGCCAGCAGCCAAGATAAAGGGACAACCTTGGGGAACTACGAG. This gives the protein CASSQDKGTTLGNYE. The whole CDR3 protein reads CASSQDKGTTLGNYEQYF.

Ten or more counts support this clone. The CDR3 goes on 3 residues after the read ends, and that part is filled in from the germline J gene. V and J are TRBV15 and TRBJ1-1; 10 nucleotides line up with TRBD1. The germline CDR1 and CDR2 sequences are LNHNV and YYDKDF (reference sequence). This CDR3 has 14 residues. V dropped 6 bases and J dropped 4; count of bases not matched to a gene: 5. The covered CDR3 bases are TGTGCCACCAGACGGGACAGGGGTGGCACTGAA. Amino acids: CATRRDRGGTE. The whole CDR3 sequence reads CATRRDRGGTEAFF. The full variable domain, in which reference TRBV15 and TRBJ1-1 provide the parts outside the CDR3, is DAMVIQNPRYQVTQFGKPVTLSCSQTLNHNVMYWYQQKSSQAPKLLFHYYDKDFNNEADTPDNFQSRRPNTSFCFLDIRSPGLGDTAMYLCATRRDRGGTEAFFGQGTRLTVV.

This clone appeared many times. The CDR3 loop reads CASSQDRGDHSPLHF. The CDR3 DNA, read in part, is TGTGCCAGCAGCCAAGATAGAGGGGATCATTCACCC. The V gene is TRBV4-2, the J gene TRBJ1-6, with a tentative D call TRBD1 (5 bases). The read stops 3 residues short of the end of the CDR3; the missing end is completed from the germline J gene. Deletions cut 0 bases from V and 8 bases from J, with 11 bases between. CDR3 size: 15 residues. The germline V gene encodes CDR1 LGHNA and CDR2 YNFKEQ.

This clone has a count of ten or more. CDR3 protein: CASSPQGNTEAFF. The sequenced CDR3 bases are TGTGCCAGCAGCCCACAGGGGAACACTGAA. The chain uses TRBV13 and TRBJ1-1; D is possibly TRBD1 (6 bases). From the germline J gene comes the end of the CDR3, since the read stops 3 residues before it. V lost 5 bases to trimming and J lost 1 base, with 8 bases between them. The CDR3 has 13 residues. The germline V gene encodes CDR1 PRHDT and CDR2 FYEKMQ (reference sequence).

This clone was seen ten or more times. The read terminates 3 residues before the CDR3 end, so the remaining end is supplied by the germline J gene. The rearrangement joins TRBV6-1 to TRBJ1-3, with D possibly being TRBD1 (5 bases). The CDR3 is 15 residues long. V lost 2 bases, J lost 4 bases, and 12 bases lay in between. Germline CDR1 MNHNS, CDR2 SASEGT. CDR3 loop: CASSEQGFPGNTIYF. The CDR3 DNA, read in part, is TGTGCCAGCAGTGAACAGGGTTTCCCCGGAAACACC.

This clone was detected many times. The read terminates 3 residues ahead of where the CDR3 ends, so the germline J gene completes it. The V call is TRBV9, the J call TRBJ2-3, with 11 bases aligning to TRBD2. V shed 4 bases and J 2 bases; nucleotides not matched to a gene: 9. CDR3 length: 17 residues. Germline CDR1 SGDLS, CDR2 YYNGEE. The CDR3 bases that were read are TGTGCCAGCAGCCCAGAGGGACTAGCGGAGCCCACAGATACG. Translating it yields CASSPEGLAEPTDT. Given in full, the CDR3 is CASSPEGLAEPTDTQYF.

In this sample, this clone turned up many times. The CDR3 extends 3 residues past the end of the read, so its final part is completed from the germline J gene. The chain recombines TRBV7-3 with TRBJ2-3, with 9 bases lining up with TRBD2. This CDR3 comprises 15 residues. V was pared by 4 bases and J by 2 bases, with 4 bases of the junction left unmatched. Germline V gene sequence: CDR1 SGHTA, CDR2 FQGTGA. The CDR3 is CASSSGLAITDTQYF. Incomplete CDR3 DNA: TGTGCCAGCAGCTCCGGACTAGCGATCACAGATACG.

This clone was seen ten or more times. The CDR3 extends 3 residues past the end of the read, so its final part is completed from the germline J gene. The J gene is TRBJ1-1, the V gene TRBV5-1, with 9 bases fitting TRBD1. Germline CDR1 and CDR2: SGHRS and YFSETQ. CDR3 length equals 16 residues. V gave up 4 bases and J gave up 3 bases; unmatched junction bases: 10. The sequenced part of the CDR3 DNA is TGCGCCAGCAGCCCAGGGACAGGGAGGGGACACACTGAA. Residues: CASSPGTGRGHTE. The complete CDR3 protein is CASSPGTGRGHTEAFF.

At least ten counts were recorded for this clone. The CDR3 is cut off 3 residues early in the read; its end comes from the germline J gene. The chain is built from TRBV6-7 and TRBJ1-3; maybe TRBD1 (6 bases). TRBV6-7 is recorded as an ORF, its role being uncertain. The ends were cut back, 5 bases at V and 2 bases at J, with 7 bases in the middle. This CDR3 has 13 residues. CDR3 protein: CASSTGTGNTIYF. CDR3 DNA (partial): TGTGCCAGCAGTACAGGGACTGGAAACACC.

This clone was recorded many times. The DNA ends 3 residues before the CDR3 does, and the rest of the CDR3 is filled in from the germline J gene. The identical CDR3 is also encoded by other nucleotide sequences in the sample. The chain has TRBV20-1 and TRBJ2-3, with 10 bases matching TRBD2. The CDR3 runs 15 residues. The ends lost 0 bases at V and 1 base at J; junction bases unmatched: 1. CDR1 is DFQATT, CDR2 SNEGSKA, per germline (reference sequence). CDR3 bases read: TGCAGTGCTAGAGATCTAGCGGGGGGCACAGATACG. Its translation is CSARDLAGGTDT. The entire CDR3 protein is CSARDLAGGTDTQYF.

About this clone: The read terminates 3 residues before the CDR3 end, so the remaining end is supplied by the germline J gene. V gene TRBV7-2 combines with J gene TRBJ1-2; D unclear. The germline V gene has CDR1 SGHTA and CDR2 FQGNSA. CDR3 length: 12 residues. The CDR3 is CASSLNSYDYTF. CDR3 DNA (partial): TGTGCCAGCAGCTTGAACTCCTACGAC.

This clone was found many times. CDR3 sequence reads: CASSQATGVRGGYTF. The sequenced part of the CDR3 DNA is TGTGCCAGCAGCCAGGCCACAGGGGTAAGAGGGGGC. The V gene is TRBV4-2, the J gene TRBJ1-2; TRBD1 matches 7 bases. The read terminates 3 residues before the CDR3 end, so the remaining end is supplied by the germline J gene. The CDR3 covers 15 residues. Germline CDR1 reads LGHNA; CDR2 reads YNFKEQ.

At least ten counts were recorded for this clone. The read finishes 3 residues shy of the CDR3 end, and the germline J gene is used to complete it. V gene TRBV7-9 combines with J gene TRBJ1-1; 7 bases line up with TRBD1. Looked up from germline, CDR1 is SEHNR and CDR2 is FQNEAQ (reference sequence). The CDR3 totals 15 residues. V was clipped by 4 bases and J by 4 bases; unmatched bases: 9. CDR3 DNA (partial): TGTGCCAGCAGCTACACCGGGACAGAGAGCACTGAA. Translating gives CASSYTGTESTE. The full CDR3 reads CASSYTGTESTEAFF.

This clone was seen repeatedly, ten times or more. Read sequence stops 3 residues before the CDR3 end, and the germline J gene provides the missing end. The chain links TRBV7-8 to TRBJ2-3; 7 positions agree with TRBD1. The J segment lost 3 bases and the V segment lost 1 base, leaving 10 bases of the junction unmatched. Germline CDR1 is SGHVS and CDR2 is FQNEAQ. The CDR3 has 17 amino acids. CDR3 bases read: TGTGCCAGCAGCTTAGTTGGAAGGGGGCGCGGTACAGATACG. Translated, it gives CASSLVGRGRGTDT. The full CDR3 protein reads CASSLVGRGRGTDTQYF.

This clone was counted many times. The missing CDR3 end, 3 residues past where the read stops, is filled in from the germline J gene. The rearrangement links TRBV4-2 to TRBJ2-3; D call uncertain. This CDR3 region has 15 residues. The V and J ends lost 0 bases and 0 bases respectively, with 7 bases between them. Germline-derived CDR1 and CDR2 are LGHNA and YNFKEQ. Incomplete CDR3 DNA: TGTGCCAGCAGCCAAGAGCGACTTAGCACAGATACG. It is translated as CASSQERLSTDT. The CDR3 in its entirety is CASSQERLSTDTQYF.

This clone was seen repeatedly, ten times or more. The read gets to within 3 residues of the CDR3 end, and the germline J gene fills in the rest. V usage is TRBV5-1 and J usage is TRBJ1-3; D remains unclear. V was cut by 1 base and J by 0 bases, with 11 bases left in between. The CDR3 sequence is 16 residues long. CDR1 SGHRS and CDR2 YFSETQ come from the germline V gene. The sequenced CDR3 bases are TGCGCCAGCAGCTTGTCTGGACTGGTCTCTGGAAACACC. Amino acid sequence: CASSLSGLVSGNT. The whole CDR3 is CASSLSGLVSGNTIYF.

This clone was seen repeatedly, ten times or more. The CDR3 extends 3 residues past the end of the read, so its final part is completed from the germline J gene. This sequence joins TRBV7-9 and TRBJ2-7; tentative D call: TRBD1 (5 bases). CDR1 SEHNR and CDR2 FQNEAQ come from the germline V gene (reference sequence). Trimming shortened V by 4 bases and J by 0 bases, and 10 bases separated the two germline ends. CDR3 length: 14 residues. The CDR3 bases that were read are TGTGCCAGCAGCTCGATGACAGTCTCCTACGAG. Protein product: CASSSMTVSYE. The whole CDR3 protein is CASSSMTVSYEQYF. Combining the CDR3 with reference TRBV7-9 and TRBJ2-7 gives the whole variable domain DTGVSQNPRHKITKRGQNVTFRCDPISEHNRLYWYRQTLGQGPEFLTYFQNEAQLEKSRLLSDRFSAERPKGSFSTLEIQRTEQGDSAMYLCASSSMTVSYEQYFGPGTRLTVT.